This T cell receptor (beta chain) was retrieved from a study of early T cells in non-severe SARS-CoV-2 infection. Study-wide points: Private and CD4 specificities were missed by VDJdb matching, which favored anti-spike CD8 responses.

The protocol attached unique molecular identifiers to individual cDNA molecules. MiXCR, run by TCRdb on the 5' RACE reads, gives a single entry per CDR3 protein. The sample includes 60,000 to 90,000 distinct CDR3 sequences, more than 9% of them seen just once. V was cut by 8 bases and J by 6 bases, with 14 bases left in between. The length of the CDR3 is 13 residues. Germline V lookup: CDR1 SNHLY, CDR2 FYNNEI. This clonotype has at least ten counts. Its target is unknown. This rearrangement joins TRBV2 to TRBJ1-5; TRBD1 might be the D (6 bases). The source is an adult who was a healthcare worker with PCR-confirmed SARS-CoV-2 infection or an uninfected control (not recorded which). Sequencing was done on a sample of whole blood. The CDR3 sequence: CASVVEGGQPQHF. CDR3 nucleotide sequence: TGTGCCAGCGTTGTAGAGGGGGGTCAGCCCCAGCATTTT.